This TCR beta chain is drawn from a study of Graves' ophthalmopathy and Graves' hyperthyroidism. The study, taken as a whole, reports: At roughly 67% sensitivity and approximately 72% specificity, the model predicted progression of the ophthalmopathy.

The CDR3 covers 14 residues. The V end lost 0 bases, the J end lost 8 bases, and 13 bases lay between the germline ends. Scientists amplified the TCR beta CDR3 regions from RNA transcripts. Investigators did first-round RT-PCR with HTBI primers, then second-round multiplex PCR. MiXCR was run by TCRdb on the multiplex PCR reads, yielding one entry per CDR3 protein. The sample includes about 740,000 distinct CDR3 sequences, roughly 41% of them seen just once. Comments on this clonotype: Its target is not known.

Having ophthalmopathy, the donors showed moderate-to-severe activity, CAS ≥3 and NOSPECS ≥4, with disease lasting under 3 months. Source material: peripheral blood. This clonotype originated in an adult man with Graves' ophthalmopathy. The chain joins TRBV12-3 or TRBV12-4 to TRBJ1-2; D may be TRBD1 (6 bases). The CDR3 reads CASSLAEGTLGYTF. The CDR3 nucleotides are TGTGCCAGCAGTTTAGCGGAAGGGACACTCGGCTACACCTTC.